The entry below describes one T cell receptor (beta chain). Its antigen is unknown. Germline CDR1 reads SGDLS; CDR2 reads YYNGEE. The CDR3 loop spans 15 amino acids. The trim removed 1 base at V and 7 bases at J, leaving 2 bases unmatched. The sample originates from a study of cytomegalovirus exposure and HLA in healthy donors. General study results and limits: CMV antigen specificity of a few CMV-associated chains was confirmed in vitro.

With 60 Vbeta and 13 Jbeta primers, the PCR was carried out. Clones were sequenced by immunoSEQ multiplex PCR, and TCRdb holds only the in-frame ones, with some missing. The sample lists about 140,000 clones, over 75% seen once, with roughly 0.53% in the top ten. Sequences were obtained from PBMCs. This rearrangement joins TRBV9 to TRBJ2-1; 13 positions agree with TRBD2. This TCR was sampled from a woman between 35 and 50 years old in good health and CMV-seronegative. CDR3 in amino acids: CASSVRTSGRNEQFF. DNA for the CDR3: TGTGCCAGCAGCGTACGGACTAGCGGGAGAAATGAGCAGTTCTTC.